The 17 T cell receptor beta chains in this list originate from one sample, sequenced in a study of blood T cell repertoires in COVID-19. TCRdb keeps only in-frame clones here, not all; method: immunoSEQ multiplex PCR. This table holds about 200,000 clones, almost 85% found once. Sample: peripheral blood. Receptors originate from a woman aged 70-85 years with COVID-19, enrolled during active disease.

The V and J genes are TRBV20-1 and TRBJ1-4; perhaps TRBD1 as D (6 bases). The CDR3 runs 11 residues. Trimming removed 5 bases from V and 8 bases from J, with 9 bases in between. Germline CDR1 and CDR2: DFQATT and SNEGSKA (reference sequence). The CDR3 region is CSAEGGEKLFF. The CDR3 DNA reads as TGCAGTGCTGAGGGGGGGGAAAAACTGTTTTTT.

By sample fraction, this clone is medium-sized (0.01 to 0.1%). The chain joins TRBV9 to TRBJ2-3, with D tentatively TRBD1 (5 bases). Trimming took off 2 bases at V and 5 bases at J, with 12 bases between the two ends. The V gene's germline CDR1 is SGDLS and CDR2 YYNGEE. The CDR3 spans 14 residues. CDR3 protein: CASSVSRVGDTQYF. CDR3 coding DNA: TGTGCCAGCAGCGTTTCCAGGGTAGGAGATACGCAGTATTTT.

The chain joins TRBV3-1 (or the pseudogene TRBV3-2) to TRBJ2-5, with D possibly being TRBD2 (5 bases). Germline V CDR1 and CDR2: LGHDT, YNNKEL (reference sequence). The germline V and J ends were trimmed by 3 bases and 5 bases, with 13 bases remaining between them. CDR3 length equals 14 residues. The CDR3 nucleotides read TGTGCCAGCAGCCATCACGGCGGGCCGGAGACCCAGTACTTC. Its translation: CASSHHGGPETQYF.

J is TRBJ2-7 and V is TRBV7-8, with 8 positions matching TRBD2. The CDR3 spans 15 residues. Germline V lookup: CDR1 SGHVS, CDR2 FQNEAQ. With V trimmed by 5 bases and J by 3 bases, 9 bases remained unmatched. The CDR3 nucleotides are TGTGCCAGCAGCCCGAGCGGGGGTTTTTTCTACGAGCAGTACTTC. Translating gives CASSPSGGFFYEQYF.

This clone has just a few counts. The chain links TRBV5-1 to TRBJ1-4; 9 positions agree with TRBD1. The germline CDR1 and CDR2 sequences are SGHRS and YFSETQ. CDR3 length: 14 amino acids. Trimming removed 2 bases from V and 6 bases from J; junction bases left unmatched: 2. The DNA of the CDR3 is TGCGCCAGCAGCTTCCGGACAGGGGATGAAAAACTGTTTTTT. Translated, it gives CASSFRTGDEKLFF.

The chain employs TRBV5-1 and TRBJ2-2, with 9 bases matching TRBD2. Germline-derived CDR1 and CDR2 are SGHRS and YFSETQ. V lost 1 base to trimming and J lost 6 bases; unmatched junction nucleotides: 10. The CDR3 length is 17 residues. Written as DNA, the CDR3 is TGCGCCAGCAGCTTGTTTAGGAAGCGGGAGGCCCCCGGGGAGCTGTTTTTT. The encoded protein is CASSLFRKREAPGELFF.

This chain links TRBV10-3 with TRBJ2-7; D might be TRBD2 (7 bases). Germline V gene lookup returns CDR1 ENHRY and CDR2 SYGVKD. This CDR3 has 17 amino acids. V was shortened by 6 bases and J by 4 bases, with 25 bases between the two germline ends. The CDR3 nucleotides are TGTGCCATCAGCCCATTAGGGGGGGGGAAAACGGGTTACGAGCAGTACTTC. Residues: CAISPLGGGKTGYEQYF.

As DNA, the CDR3 is TGCAGCGTTGAAAGGGGCAGGGAAACTGAAGCTTTCTTT. It encodes CSVERGRETEAFF. V gene TRBV29-1 combines with J gene TRBJ1-1; D is possibly TRBD1 (5 bases). The CDR3 runs 13 residues. Trimming took off 2 bases at V and 5 bases at J, with 12 bases between the two ends. Germline CDR1 SQVTM, CDR2 ANQGSEA.

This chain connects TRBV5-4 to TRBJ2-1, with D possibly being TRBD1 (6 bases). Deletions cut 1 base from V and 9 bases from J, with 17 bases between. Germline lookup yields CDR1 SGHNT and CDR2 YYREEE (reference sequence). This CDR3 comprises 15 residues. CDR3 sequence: CASSLFSQGGFEQFF. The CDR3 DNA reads TGTGCCAGCAGCTTGTTCTCACAGGGTGGCTTTGAGCAGTTCTTC. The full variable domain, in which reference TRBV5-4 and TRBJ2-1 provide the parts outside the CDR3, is ETGVTQSPTHLIKTRGQQVTLRCSSQSGHNTVSWYQQALGQGPQFIFQYYREEENGRGNFPPRFSGLQFPNYSSELNVNALELDDSALYLCASSLFSQGGFEQFFGPGTRLTVL.

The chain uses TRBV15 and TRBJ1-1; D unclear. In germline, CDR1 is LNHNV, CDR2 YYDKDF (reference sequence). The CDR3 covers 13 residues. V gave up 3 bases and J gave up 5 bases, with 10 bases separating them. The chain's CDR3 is CATSSFPRTEAFF. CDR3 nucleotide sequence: TGTGCCACCAGCAGTTTCCCTAGGACTGAAGCTTTCTTT.

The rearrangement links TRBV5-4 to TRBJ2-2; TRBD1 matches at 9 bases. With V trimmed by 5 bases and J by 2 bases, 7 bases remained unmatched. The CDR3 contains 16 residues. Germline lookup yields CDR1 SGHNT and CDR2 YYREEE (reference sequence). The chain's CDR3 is CASRGPGQGNTGELFF. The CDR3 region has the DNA TGTGCCAGCAGGGGACCGGGACAGGGAAACACCGGGGAGCTGTTTTTT.

As DNA, the CDR3 is TGTGCCAGCAGACCGGGTGGCCCGGGGAACACTGAAGCTTTCTTT. Amino acids: CASRPGGPGNTEAFF. The chain carries TRBV27 and TRBJ1-1; D not resolved. This CDR3 has 15 amino acids. Per the germline V gene, CDR1 is MNHEY and CDR2 is SMNVEV (reference sequence). Trimming took off 6 bases at V and 1 base at J, with 15 bases between the two ends.

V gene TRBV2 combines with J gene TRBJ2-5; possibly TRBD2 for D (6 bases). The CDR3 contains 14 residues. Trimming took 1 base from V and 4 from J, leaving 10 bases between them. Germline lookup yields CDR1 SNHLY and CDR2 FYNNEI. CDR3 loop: CASSEVGGSETQYF. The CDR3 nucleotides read TGTGCCAGCAGTGAAGTTGGAGGGTCAGAGACCCAGTACTTC.

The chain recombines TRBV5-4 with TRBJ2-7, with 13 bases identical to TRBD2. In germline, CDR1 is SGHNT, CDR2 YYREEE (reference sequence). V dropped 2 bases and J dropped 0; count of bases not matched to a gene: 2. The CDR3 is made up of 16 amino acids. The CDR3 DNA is TGTGCCAGCAGCTTACTAGCGGGAGGGAGCTCCTACGAGCAGTACTTC. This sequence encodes CASSLLAGGSSYEQYF. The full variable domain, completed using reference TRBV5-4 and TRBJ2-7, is ETGVTQSPTHLIKTRGQQVTLRCSSQSGHNTVSWYQQALGQGPQFIFQYYREEENGRGNFPPRFSGLQFPNYSSELNVNALELDDSALYLCASSLLAGGSSYEQYFGPGTRLTVT.

The CDR3 spells CASSQEAPGQIGNTIYF. In nucleotides, the CDR3 is TGTGCCAGCAGCCAAGAGGCCCCCGGACAGATTGGAAACACCATATATTTT. The chain combines TRBV4-2 with TRBJ1-3; D is perhaps TRBD1 (6 bases). Deletions cut 0 bases from V and 3 bases from J, with 15 bases between. CDR3 length: 17 residues. Germline V gene lookup returns CDR1 LGHNA and CDR2 YNFKEQ.

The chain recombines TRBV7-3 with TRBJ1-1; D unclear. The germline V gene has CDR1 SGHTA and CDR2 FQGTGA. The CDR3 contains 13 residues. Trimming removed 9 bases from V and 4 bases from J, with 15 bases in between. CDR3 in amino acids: CASLQSVSTEAFF. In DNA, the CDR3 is TGTGCCAGTCTACAGTCGGTCAGCACTGAAGCTTTCTTT.

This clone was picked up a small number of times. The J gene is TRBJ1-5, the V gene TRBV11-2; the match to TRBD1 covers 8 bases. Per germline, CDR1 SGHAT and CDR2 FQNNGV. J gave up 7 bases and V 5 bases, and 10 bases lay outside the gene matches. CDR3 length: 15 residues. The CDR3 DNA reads TGTGCCAGCAGCCCGACAGGGGCGTTTGGACAGCCCCAGCATTTT. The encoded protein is CASSPTGAFGQPQHF.